This TCR beta chain was recorded in a study of blood T cell dynamics during melanoma immunotherapy. At the level of the study: Metastatic melanoma patients received first-line pembrolizumab or nivolumab plus ipilimumab.

Between the trimmed V and J ends, which lost 0 bases and 9 bases, there was a span of 21 bases. Germline V lookup: CDR1 LGHNA, CDR2 YNFKEQ. This CDR3 contains 17 residues. The protocol was immunoSEQ multiplex PCR, while the TCRdb copy is restricted to in-frame clones and leaves out a portion. Found here are around 6,700 clones, roughly 84% of them singletons; the top ten hold about 33%. The time point is: week 3, after first cycle of checkpoint inhibitor. Disease control meant complete response, partial response or stable disease at 12 weeks. This clonotype originated in a human donor with melanoma. Some clones in this sample may be carry-over from other donors' samples. Material: blood, obtained from a patient treated with checkpoint blockade. This chain uses TRBV4-2 with TRBJ1-5; possibly TRBD1 for D (5 bases). The CDR3 sequence: CASSQDQRAAGSGPQHF. CDR3 nucleotide sequence: TGTGCCAGCAGCCAAGATCAGAGGGCGGCAGGGTCGGGGCCCCAGCATTTT.